This T cell receptor (beta chain) was profiled in a study of neurological immune-mediated disorders. This CDR3 has 15 amino acids. Trimming took 0 bases from V and 8 from J, leaving 13 bases between them. Germline CDR1 reads LNHNV; CDR2 reads YYDKDF (reference sequence). This clonotype was seen ten or more times. Its antigen is still unknown. With 10-nucleotide random UMIs, 5'RACE was used to make the cDNA. MiXCR was run by TCRdb on the 5' RACE reads, yielding one entry per CDR3 protein. The sample carries tens of thousands of distinct CDR3 sequences, 10% to 15% recorded once. The study's findings and limits: Private repertoires in all groups were suggested by the absence of shared CDR3 amino acid sequences among expanded clones across subjects.

The source is a woman aged 60-70 years with HTLV-1-associated myelopathy (HAM/TSP). Sequencing used PBMCs. V usage is TRBV15 and J usage is TRBJ1-4, with D possibly TRBD1 on 6 matching bases. CDR3 amino acids: CATSRDRGAGEKLFF. For the CDR3, the DNA is TGTGCCACCAGCAGAGATCGGGGGGCCGGGGAAAAACTGTTTTTT.